These T cell receptor beta chains were read from a single sample in a study of post-analysis software for immune sequencing data. TCRdb reanalysed the PCR reads using MiXCR and keeps one entry per CDR3 protein. The sample holds some 800,000 distinct CDR3 sequences, around 45% seen once. The sequenced sample was blood. These receptors were obtained from a girl between 10 and 17 years old with multiple sclerosis. The CDR3 runs from the conserved cysteine through the conserved F or W. The D gene is left open where the match is weak. Where a row states a size, it is once, few, many or the class of an expanded clone; other rows omit it.

J | size | V | D | CDR3 | DNA
TRBJ2-1 | few | TRBV10-3 | TRBD1 | CAISDPARTGDLSYNEQFF | TGTGCCATCAGTGACCCCGCTCGGACAGGGGACCTCTCCTACAATGAGCAGTTCTTC
TRBJ1-2 | few | TRBV13 | - | CASSSVLHPRHGYTF | TGTGCCAGCAGCTCGGTCCTCCACCCCCGGCATGGCTACACCTTC
TRBJ1-1 | - | TRBV7-9 | TRBD1 | CASSLAARGHDEAFF | TGTGCCAGCAGCTTAGCGGCCAGGGGGCATGATGAAGCTTTCTTT
TRBJ2-3 | - | TRBV7-3 | TRBD2 | CASSPPAGGDTDTQYF | TGTGCCAGCAGCCCCCCCGCGGGAGGTGACACAGATACGCAGTATTTT
TRBJ2-7 | - | TRBV5-6 | - | CASGSRDSYEQYF | TGTGCCAGCGGCTCGAGGGATTCCTACGAGCAGTACTTC
TRBJ2-3 | - | TRBV28 | - | CASSFPAGKGGDTQYF | TGTGCCAGCAGTTTTCCCGCGGGGAAGGGTGGAGATACGCAGTATTTT
TRBJ2-1 | few | TRBV7-9 | - | CASDSRVDEQFF | TGTGCCAGCGACTCGCGGGTCGATGAGCAGTTCTTC
TRBJ2-7 | few | TRBV6-5 | - | CASSGVLEDEQYF | TGTGCCAGCAGTGGGGTGCTAGAGGACGAGCAGTACTTC
TRBJ2-3 | - | TRBV7-9 | - | CASSPPHTDTQYF | TGTGCCAGCTCCCCCCCCCACACAGATACGCAGTATTTT
TRBJ2-4 | - | TRBV11-2 | - | CASSSRRDGKNIQYF | TGTGCCAGCAGCTCACGCCGGGACGGAAAGAACATTCAGTACTTC
TRBJ2-1 | - | TRBV29-1 | - | CSVASANNEQFF | TGCAGCGTTGCTAGCGCGAACAATGAGCAGTTCTTC
TRBJ1-1 | - | TRBV6-5 | - | CASSLSTSAMNTEAFF | TGTGCCAGCAGTTTATCGACATCCGCCATGAACACTGAAGCTTTCTTT
TRBJ2-1 | - | TRBV30 | - | CARQGAPKYNEQFF | TGTGCCCGTCAGGGCGCCCCTAAGTACAATGAGCAGTTCTTC
TRBJ2-1 | once | TRBV28 | - | CASSLSGTPSGEQFF | TGTGCCAGCAGTTTATCCGGGACCCCTTCGGGTGAGCAGTTCTTC
TRBJ2-1 | - | TRBV4-1 | - | CASSQDLLYNEQFF | TGCGCCAGCAGCCAAGATTTACTTTACAATGAGCAGTTCTTC
TRBJ2-7 | once | TRBV20-1 | - | CSARDIGSPFDEQYF | TGCAGTGCTAGAGATATAGGGTCGCCCTTCGACGAGCAGTACTTC
TRBJ2-1 | few | TRBV7-2 | - | CASSRQNGYNEQFF | TGTGCCAGCAGCCGACAGAATGGGTACAATGAGCAGTTCTTC
TRBJ2-7 | few | TRBV10-3 | - | CAISESGGPRNYEQYF | TGTGCCATCAGTGAGTCCGGAGGACCCAGAAACTACGAGCAGTACTTC
TRBJ2-3 | many | TRBV4-2 | TRBD2 | CASSQGGLAGVVTQYF | TGTGCCAGCAGCCAAGGAGGGCTAGCGGGAGTGGTTACGCAGTATTTT
TRBJ2-5 | - | TRBV12-3/TRBV12-4 | - | CASSRAGSEETQYF | TGTGCCAGCAGTAGGGCTGGGTCCGAAGAGACCCAGTACTTC
TRBJ2-7 | few | TRBV10-3 | TRBD2 | CAISQGGNYEQYF | TGTGCCATCAGCCAGGGAGGGAACTACGAGCAGTACTTC
TRBJ2-1 | - | TRBV7-2 | TRBD1 | CASSPQYNRQGEQFF | TGTGCCAGCAGCCCCCAGTACAACCGACAGGGGGAGCAGTTCTTC
TRBJ2-7 | few | TRBV5-1 | - | CASSLSFQSGPTYEQYF | TGCGCCAGCAGCTTGTCGTTTCAATCGGGTCCCACCTACGAGCAGTACTTC
TRBJ2-5 | - | TRBV20-1 | TRBD2 | CSARDPSGSVETQYF | TGCAGTGCTAGAGATCCCAGCGGGAGTGTCGAGACCCAGTACTTC
TRBJ2-7 | few | TRBV7-6 | - | CASSSKWGRSYEQYF | TGTGCCAGCAGCTCCAAATGGGGGCGCTCCTACGAGCAGTACTTC
TRBJ2-7 | few | TRBV27 | - | CASSLSGGFSYEQYF | TGTGCCAGCAGTTTATCAGGAGGGTTCTCCTACGAGCAGTACTTC
TRBJ1-5 | few | TRBV4-2 | - | CASSQDPGGPQHF | TGTGCCAGCAGCCAAGATCCAGGAGGACCCCAGCATTTT
TRBJ1-2 | few | TRBV7-9 | - | CASRSENGGYTF | TGTGCCAGCAGGTCCGAAAATGGTGGCTACACCTTC
TRBJ1-5 | few | TRBV12-3/TRBV12-4 | - | CASSPGRGSNQPQHF | TGTGCCAGCAGCCCGGGACGGGGAAGCAATCAGCCCCAGCATTTT
TRBJ2-5 | - | TRBV9 | - | CASSVGTTQSRETQYF | TGTGCCAGCAGCGTTGGGACAACCCAAAGCCGGGAGACCCAGTACTTC
TRBJ2-5 | few | TRBV20-1 | - | CSARDRSQGNVETQYF | TGCAGTGCTAGAGATAGATCCCAGGGTAATGTAGAGACCCAGTACTTC
TRBJ2-3 | once | TRBV14 | TRBD2 | CASSHLKAGEDTQYF | TGTGCCAGCAGCCATCTTAAAGCGGGAGAAGATACGCAGTATTTT
TRBJ2-7 | - | TRBV27 | - | CASSLGSSGAFYEQYF | TGTGCCAGCAGTTTGGGGTCTAGTGGGGCCTTCTACGAGCAGTACTTC
TRBJ1-4 | few | TRBV27 | TRBD1 | CASSLTGAANEKLFF | TGTGCCAGCAGTCTCACAGGGGCGGCTAATGAAAAACTGTTTTTT
TRBJ2-4 | - | TRBV18 | - | CASSPLEGRREQYF | TGTGCCAGCTCACCCCTCGAGGGGCGGCGTGAGCAGTACTTC
TRBJ2-6 | few | TRBV20-1 | - | CSATIRDSLYSGANVLTF | TGCAGTGCTACCATCCGGGACTCACTATACTCTGGGGCCAACGTCCTGACTTTC
TRBJ2-7 | - | TRBV20-1 | - | CSASRPGSEQYF | TGCAGTGCTAGCCGCCCAGGGTCCGAGCAGTACTTC
TRBJ2-5 | - | TRBV7-8 | TRBD2 | CASSAQQGGGKGLAGGYETQYF | TGTGCCAGCAGCGCCCAACAAGGGGGGGGAAAGGGACTAGCGGGAGGGTACGAGACCCAGTACTTC
TRBJ2-7 | - | TRBV12-3/TRBV12-4 | TRBD2 | CAKAGRSYEQYF | TGTGCCAAAGCGGGAAGGTCCTACGAGCAGTACTTC
TRBJ2-7 | few | TRBV12-3/TRBV12-4 | TRBD2 | CASSLLAGGPRGEQYF | TGTGCCAGCAGTTTACTAGCGGGAGGGCCCAGGGGGGAGCAGTACTTC
TRBJ2-3 | - | TRBV29-1 | - | CSVYSGPDTQYF | TGCAGCGTTTACTCAGGGCCAGATACGCAGTATTTT
TRBJ2-7 | - | TRBV9 | - | CASSEDPVGLEQYF | TGTGCCAGCAGCGAGGACCCCGTCGGGCTCGAGCAGTACTTC
TRBJ1-5 | - | TRBV15 | - | CATSNRANQPQHF | TGTGCCACCAGCAACAGAGCCAATCAGCCCCAGCATTTT
TRBJ2-1 | - | TRBV4-2 | TRBD2 | CASSHARDYPYNEQFF | TGTGCCAGCAGCCATGCGCGGGACTACCCTTACAATGAGCAGTTCTTC
TRBJ2-3 | few | TRBV6-4 | - | CASSTTPTQGTQYF | TGTGCCAGCAGCACCACCCCAACGCAGGGTACGCAGTATTTT
TRBJ2-7 | - | TRBV13 | - | CASSLGQGGAYEQYF | TGTGCCAGCAGCTTAGGACAGGGTGGGGCCTACGAGCAGTACTTC
TRBJ2-7 | - | TRBV20-1 | TRBD2 | CSASGSAGGPYEQYF | TGCAGTGCTAGCGGTTCGGCGGGAGGGCCCTACGAGCAGTACTTC
TRBJ2-1 | - | TRBV2 | - | CASARGDAPYNEQFF | TGTGCCAGCGCCAGGGGAGATGCCCCCTACAATGAGCAGTTCTTC
TRBJ2-1 | - | TRBV27 | - | CASSRTVGSYNEQFF | TGTGCCAGCAGTCGGACAGTCGGCTCCTACAATGAGCAGTTCTTC
TRBJ1-2 | - | TRBV18 | - | CTSSPGTGPHGYTF | TGTACCAGCTCACCAGGGACCGGTCCCCATGGCTACACCTTC
TRBJ2-7 | - | TRBV5-1 | - | CASSHGSGNEQYF | TGCGCCAGCAGCCATGGCTCGGGGAACGAGCAGTACTTC
TRBJ2-7 | - | TRBV20-1 | TRBD1 | CSASDRGKSYEQYF | TGCAGTGCATCCGACAGGGGGAAATCCTACGAGCAGTACTTC